This TCR beta chain was sequenced for a study of T cell responses to AZD1222 COVID-19 vaccine. Study outcomes and limitations: There were mostly white British donors and more females than males, and clonal diversity was possibly underestimated. Unmutated variant regions are reportedly targeted by nearly half of spike-specific TCRs.

This CDR3 has 15 amino acids. The V gene's germline CDR1 is SNHLY and CDR2 FYNNEI. V gave up 6 bases and J gave up 2 bases; unmatched junction bases: 5. Sequenced by immunoSEQ multiplex PCR; TCRdb stores in-frame clones only, minus some. Here the sample spans around 58,000 clones, roughly nine tenths being singletons. Turning to this clone: What it binds is not known.

The sample was peripheral blood, taken 28 days after the second AZD1222 dose. The TCR originated in an adult who received the AZD1222 COVID-19 vaccine. The chain links TRBV2 to TRBJ1-2, with 11 bases matching TRBD1. CDR3 region: CASSADRGRNYGYTF. CDR3 coding DNA: TGTGCCAGCAGCGCGGACAGGGGGCGAAACTATGGCTACACCTTC. The full variable domain, completed using reference TRBV2 and TRBJ1-2, is EPEVTQTPSHQVTQMGQEVILRCVPISNHLYFYWYRQILGQKVEFLVSFYNNEISEKSEIFDDQFSVERPDGSNFTLKIRSTKLEDSAMYFCASSADRGRNYGYTFGSGTRLTVV.